Reported below is one T cell receptor beta chain. Its antigen is still unknown. From germline, CDR1 is SGHTA and CDR2 FQGNSA. The V end was cut by 5 bases, the J end by 14 bases, with 16 bases between. This CDR3 is built from 12 residues. Repertoires were generated with immunoSEQ multiplex PCR, while TCRdb's copy carries only in-frame clones and drops some. The table records roughly 300,000 clones, around 90% of them present only once. The sample belongs to a study of Ad26.COV2.S vaccination and SARS-CoV-2 variants. Findings and caveats of the study: Vaccinees reportedly had broad spike-specific CD8+ and CD4+ T cell responses. Those who received vaccine or placebo ended up with similar non-spike TCR breadth.

Stated treatment: around 19 received Ad26.COV2.S at low or high dose, single or two shots; roughly five received placebo; per-sample allocation not given. It was on day 63 after the first vaccine or placebo injection that samples were taken. This person who donated was an adult of 18-55 years in Boston. The shot given was an Ad26 vector that makes Wuhan-strain SARS-CoV-2 spike. Here the sequenced sample was peripheral blood, taken in a trial of Ad26.COV2.S vaccine versus placebo. The TCR originated in a person between 18 and 59 years old who received the Ad26.COV2.S COVID-19 vaccine or a placebo. V is TRBV7-2 and J is TRBJ2-1; D might be TRBD2 (6 bases). The CDR3 spells CASSPRGARKFF. CDR3 nucleotides: TGTGCCAGCAGCCCCCGCGGGGCCCGGAAGTTCTTC.